This note documents a single T cell receptor beta chain sequence. This clonotype was seen at least ten times. What antigen it recognizes has not been identified. No base quality information exists; no much larger clone differs at one position. The V end gives up 6 bases and the J end 7 bases, leaving 10 bases in the junction not matched to a gene. The CDR3 contains 15 residues, cysteine and phenylalanine counted. Left in the record is the CDR3 DNA by itself, 45 bases read in frame from the first base. These data originate in a study of T-cell reconstitution after alpha-beta-depleted transplantation in children (dated by TCRdb to 2016 to 2017). General notes on the study: Using TCR repertoire profiling, the study followed T-cell immune reconstitution in a quantitative way in children after TCRalphabeta/CD19-depleted allogeneic hematopoietic cell transplantation.

Study-level results and caveats: The apparently early alphabetaT-cell count recovery about two months after transplant was reportedly dependent on only several hundred rapidly expanded clones derived from non-depleted graft cells. The high TCRbeta diversity at day 60 in some patients was ascribed to recipient T cells and intrathymic progenitors that had survived conditioning. Over subsequent months, a decline in hyperexpanded clone frequencies was noted, and after one year, T-cell counts and TCRbeta diversity were mostly ascribed to newly produced T cells.

The treatment or condition label of this sample denotes: allogeneic hematopoietic cell transplantation with graft depleted of TCRalphabeta T cells and CD19 B cells. TCRalphabeta/CD19-depleted allogeneic hematopoietic cell grafts were given to the transplant recipients, all of whom were children. The protocol used for the library was PCR. TCRdb records Illumina HiSeq 2500 as the sequencer. Molecular barcoding was employed in the preparation of TCR libraries, with unique molecular identifiers being used to normalize TCRbeta repertoire quantification. The public reads were quality trimmed at Q25 with fastp and then assembled into clones with MiXCR by TCRdb, keeping productive beta chains. Identical CDR3 protein sequences are pooled into one entry, listed with their most common genes and DNA. The sample table contains 500,000 to 750,000 distinct CDR3 sequences; only one count was recorded for roughly 13% of them. Clones ranked in the top ten supply 2.2% of the sample.

The material sequenced was PBMCs, mostly from graft donor cells, taken 360 days after TCRalphabeta/CD19-depleted stem cell transplant. The clonotype was recovered from a male patient between 10 and 17 years old who had a stem cell transplant for acute myeloid leukemia, so the T cells may come from the graft donor. The chain is made from TRBV12-3 or TRBV12-4 and TRBJ2-1; TRBD1 agrees with 9 junctional bases. CDR3 protein: CASSSKGQGWNEQFF. The nucleotide sequence is TGTGCCAGCAGCTCTAAGGGACAGGGTTGGAATGAGCAGTTCTTC.